One and the same sample provided the 31 T cell receptor beta chains below, sequenced in a study of T cell responses to AZD1222 COVID-19 vaccine. Only in-frame clones appear in the TCRdb table, and some are missing; sequencing was by immunoSEQ multiplex PCR. The profile shows tens of thousands of clones, around 85% of them singletons. Material: peripheral blood, obtained 28 days after the second AZD1222 dose. The receptor source for this set is an adult who received the AZD1222 COVID-19 vaccine.

The chain couples TRBV4-2 to TRBJ1-5; possible D gene TRBD1, 5 bases. Germline values: CDR1 LGHNA, CDR2 YNFKEQ. This CDR3 has 15 amino acids. V was cut by 0 bases and J by 6 bases, with 12 bases left in between. DNA of the CDR3: TGTGCCAGCAGCCAAGAATCGGGGGGACGTCAGCCCCAGCATTTT. Amino acids: CASSQESGGRQPQHF.

This clone was seen a handful of times. V usage is TRBV9 and J usage is TRBJ1-4, with 7 nucleotides matching TRBD1. V trimming: 5 bases; J trimming: 10 bases; junction bases outside the gene matches: 5. The CDR3 is 12 amino acids. Germline V gene data show CDR1 as SGDLS and CDR2 as YYNGEE. CDR3 sequence (DNA): TGTGCCAGCAGTAACAGGGGCGCAAAACTGTTTTTT. Protein: CASSNRGAKLFF.

The gene calls are TRBV28 and TRBJ1-2; D uncertain. This CDR3 is 15 amino acids long. Germline CDR1 reads MDHEN; CDR2 reads SYDVKM. V was clipped by 5 bases and J by 5 bases, with 18 bases between them. The CDR3 spells CASSKPPVSFYGYTF. The CDR3 nucleotides are TGTGCCAGCAGTAAGCCGCCCGTATCCTTTTATGGCTACACCTTC.

CDR3 nucleotides: TGTGCCACAACCGAAACACAGGGAACTGAAGCTTTCTTT. Amino acid sequence: CATTETQGTEAFF. The V call is TRBV6-5, the J call TRBJ1-1, with D possibly being TRBD1 (6 bases). Germline V gives CDR1 MNHEY, CDR2 SVGAGI. V lost 10 bases and J lost 5, with 17 bases in between. The CDR3 runs 13 residues.

J is TRBJ2-4 and V is TRBV28; D gene unclear. V was pared by 6 bases and J by 1 base, with 13 bases between. The length of the CDR3 is 15 residues. The germline V gene has CDR1 MDHEN and CDR2 SYDVKM. The CDR3 sequence is CASSTQVAAKNIQYF. CDR3 DNA: TGTGCCAGCAGCACCCAGGTGGCGGCCAAAAACATTCAGTACTTC.

This clone was found once. The CDR3 loop is CASSLAPGQGAYGYTF. In DNA form, the CDR3 reads TGTGCCAGCAGCTTGGCCCCTGGACAGGGGGCGTATGGCTACACCTTC. V and J are TRBV5-4 and TRBJ1-2; 11 nucleotides match TRBD1. The germline CDR1 and CDR2 sequences are SGHNT and YYREEE (reference sequence). The V segment lost 0 bases and the J segment 5 bases; nucleotides outside the gene matches: 6. The CDR3 has 16 residues.

The chain carries TRBV30 and TRBJ1-2; D unresolved. V was trimmed by 2 bases and J by 8 bases, leaving 12 bases between them. This CDR3 is 12 amino acids long. CDR1 is GTSNPN and CDR2 is SVGIG in the germline V gene (reference sequence). The CDR3 DNA sequence: TGTGCCTGGAGTCTCCTCCTCGGCGGCTACACCTTC. It translates to CAWSLLLGGYTF.

The chain joins TRBV3-1 (or the pseudogene TRBV3-2) to TRBJ1-5, with TRBD1 matching over 8 bases. V dropped 4 bases and J dropped 9; count of bases not matched to a gene: 5. The CDR3 runs to 13 residues. CDR1 and CDR2 from the germline V gene are LGHDT and YNNKEL (reference sequence). The CDR3: CASSRDRGGPQHF. The DNA for the CDR3 is TGTGCCAGCAGCCGTGACAGGGGAGGGCCCCAGCATTTT.

The chain employs TRBV19 and TRBJ2-2, with 9 positions matching TRBD1. The trim removed 3 bases at V and 7 bases at J, leaving 6 bases unmatched. This CDR3 has 15 amino acids. Germline-derived CDR1 and CDR2 are LNHDA and SQIVND (reference sequence). The CDR3 region is CASSIGTGRVGELFF. DNA of the CDR3: TGTGCCAGTAGTATCGGGACAGGGCGAGTCGGGGAGCTGTTTTTT.

The chain links TRBV7-2 to TRBJ2-1, with D uncertain. Germline V gene lookup returns CDR1 SGHTA and CDR2 FQGNSA. The CDR3 loop spans 13 amino acids. V was cut by 2 bases and J by 9 bases, with 11 bases left in between. DNA of the CDR3: TGTGCCAGCAGCTTACATCCGGCTGTTGAGCAGTTCTTC. It specifies CASSLHPAVEQFF.

J is TRBJ1-1 and V is TRBV27; 10 nucleotides line up with TRBD1. V was pared by 10 bases and J by 4 bases, with 3 bases of the junction left unmatched. CDR1 and CDR2 from the germline V gene are MNHEY and SMNVEV (reference sequence). The CDR3 is made up of 12 amino acids. CDR3 nucleotide sequence: TGTGCCACCTGGACAGGGGGCACTGAAGCTTTCTTT. Amino acid sequence: CATWTGGTEAFF.

The gene calls are TRBV20-1 and TRBJ2-5; tentative D call: TRBD1 (5 bases). CDR1 and CDR2 from the germline V gene are DFQATT and SNEGSKA (reference sequence). The V and J ends lost 3 bases and 1 base respectively, with 12 bases between them. The CDR3 runs to 14 residues. CDR3 sequence (DNA): TGCAGTGCTAGTAGCCTCAGGGTCCAAGAGACCCAGTACTTC. Amino acid sequence: CSASSLRVQETQYF.

This clone was counted between two and nine times. This chain uses TRBV10-2 with TRBJ2-2, with unresolved D. The CDR3 contains 14 residues. Deletions cut 5 bases from V and 4 bases from J, with 11 bases between. Per the germline V gene, CDR1 is WSHSY and CDR2 is SAAADI. CDR3 loop: CASSLGLGTGELFF. CDR3 bases: TGCGCCAGCAGTTTGGGATTAGGCACCGGGGAGCTGTTTTTT.

The chain carries TRBV3-1 (or the pseudogene TRBV3-2) and TRBJ2-7; no reliable D call. V gave up 4 bases and J gave up 7 bases, with 14 bases separating them. The germline CDR1 and CDR2 sequences are LGHDT and YNNKEL (reference sequence). The CDR3 runs 13 residues. This CDR3 reads CASSPEVRGEQYF. In DNA form, the CDR3 reads TGTGCCAGCAGCCCCGAGGTTCGAGGAGAGCAGTACTTC.

V gene TRBV6-1 combines with J gene TRBJ1-3; D ambiguous. Per germline, CDR1 MNHNS and CDR2 SASEGT. The length of the CDR3 is 12 residues. Trimming removed 7 bases at V and 1 base at J, with 5 bases between. DNA of the CDR3: TGTGCCAGCATAGGTTCTGGAAACACCATATATTTT. This codes for CASIGSGNTIYF.

The chain carries TRBV6-5 and TRBJ1-3, with D uncertain. V lost 7 bases to trimming and J lost 4 bases, with 5 bases between them. CDR3 length: 11 residues. Germline CDR1 is MNHEY and CDR2 is SVGAGI. The CDR3 DNA is TGTGCCAGCATTACAGGAAACACCATATATTTT. It yields the protein CASITGNTIYF.

The chain recombines TRBV10-3 with TRBJ1-5; no reliable D call. The CDR3 runs 14 residues. V was cut by 4 bases and J by 3 bases, with 10 bases left in between. Germline CDR1 ENHRY, CDR2 SYGVKD. CDR3 loop: CAISAQNNNQPQHF. CDR3 coding DNA: TGTGCCATCAGTGCCCAAAACAACAATCAGCCCCAGCATTTT.

The rearrangement links TRBV5-1 to TRBJ2-3, with 9 nucleotides matching TRBD1. Germline CDR1 and CDR2: SGHRS and YFSETQ. This CDR3 is built from 14 residues. V lost 4 bases and J lost 4; bases outside the gene matches: 4. The CDR3 region is CASSRQGVADTQYF. In DNA, the CDR3 is TGCGCCAGCAGCAGACAGGGGGTTGCAGATACGCAGTATTTT.

The V and J genes are TRBV5-1 and TRBJ1-1, with 8 bases that match TRBD1. Germline V CDR1 and CDR2: SGHRS, YFSETQ. The CDR3 length is 14 residues. The V segment lost 4 bases and the J segment 6 bases; nucleotides outside the gene matches: 8. CDR3 region: CASSLGTGYAEAFF. The CDR3 DNA is TGCGCCAGCAGCCTGGGGACAGGTTACGCTGAAGCTTTCTTT.

The V gene is TRBV6-1, the J gene TRBJ2-7; D gene uncertain. This CDR3 has 11 residues. V lost 2 bases, J lost 6 bases, and 5 bases lay in between. Germline V gene data show CDR1 as MNHNS and CDR2 as SASEGT. The CDR3: CASSEPGEQYF. The CDR3 nucleotides are TGTGCCAGCAGTGAACCTGGCGAGCAGTACTTC.

The rearrangement uses TRBV30 and TRBJ1-1, with D unresolved. V shed 1 base and J shed 4 bases, with 16 bases lying between them. The CDR3 is 15 amino acids. CDR1 GTSNPN and CDR2 SVGIG come from the germline V gene (reference sequence). This chain's CDR3 is CAWSEFPIRVTEAFF. CDR3 sequence (DNA): TGTGCCTGGAGTGAATTCCCAATAAGAGTCACTGAAGCTTTCTTT.

The V and J genes are TRBV20-1 and TRBJ2-5; D assignment may be TRBD1 or TRBD2 (5 bases each). CDR3 length: 11 amino acids. From germline, CDR1 is DFQATT and CDR2 SNEGSKA (reference sequence). The CDR3 sequence: CSNGAFETQYF. The CDR3 DNA reads TGCAGCAACGGGGCCTTTGAGACCCAGTACTTC.

This CDR3 reads CASSPGLQGAAGNTIYF. The CDR3 nucleotides are TGTGCCAGCTCACCGGGACTACAGGGGGCCGCTGGAAACACCATATATTTT. The rearrangement uses TRBV18 and TRBJ1-3; 9 bases align to TRBD1. The germline gives CDR1 KGHSH, CDR2 LQKENI. The CDR3 loop spans 17 amino acids. V lost 3 bases, J lost 2 bases, and 8 bases stayed unmatched.

The V and J genes are TRBV7-9 and TRBJ1-1; 8 bases align to TRBD1. This CDR3 spans 13 amino acids. With V trimmed by 6 bases and J by 2 bases, 2 bases remained unmatched. CDR1 and CDR2 from the germline V gene are SEHNR and FQNEAQ (reference sequence). For the CDR3, the DNA is TGTGCCAGCAGGACAGGGGATAACACTGAAGCTTTCTTT. Its protein product is CASRTGDNTEAFF.

V gene TRBV27 combines with J gene TRBJ2-1, with TRBD1 identical over 9 bases. V shed 4 bases and J 10 bases; nucleotides not matched to a gene: 8. The CDR3 sequence is 14 residues long. Per the germline V gene, CDR1 is MNHEY and CDR2 is SMNVEV (reference sequence). The CDR3 region has the DNA TGTGCCAGCAGTTACCGGGACAGGGCAAGCGAGCAGTTCTTC. Translating gives CASSYRDRASEQFF.

The chain recombines TRBV9 with TRBJ1-2; tentatively, D is TRBD1 (6 bases). Trimming removed 4 bases from V and 1 base from J, with 11 bases in between. CDR3 length: 14 residues. Germline V gene data show CDR1 as SGDLS and CDR2 as YYNGEE. In nucleotides, the CDR3 is TGTGCCAGCAGCCAAGGGGGGCTTAACTATGGCTACACCTTC. This gives the protein CASSQGGLNYGYTF.

J is TRBJ1-4 and V is TRBV16; tentatively, D is TRBD1 (5 bases). Germline CDR1 KGHSY, CDR2 FQNENV. The CDR3 loop spans 15 amino acids. Trimming removed 8 bases at V and 3 bases at J, with 16 bases between. The CDR3 spells CASSAVRGPNEKLFF. The CDR3 nucleotides read TGTGCCAGCTCCGCCGTCCGGGGCCCTAATGAAAAACTGTTTTTT.

V and J are TRBV9 and TRBJ2-3; no clear D. Germline CDR1 SGDLS, CDR2 YYNGEE. Trimming stripped 4 bases from V and 0 bases from J, with 6 bases between. This CDR3 has 13 residues. In DNA form, the CDR3 reads TGTGCCAGCAGCCCGGTTAGCACAGATACGCAGTATTTT. Translated: CASSPVSTDTQYF.

This chain connects TRBV7-6 to TRBJ2-2, with 8 positions matching TRBD2. Germline CDR1 reads SGHVS; CDR2 reads FNYEAQ. This CDR3 contains 15 residues. Trimming took 5 bases from V and 6 from J; bases not matched to a gene: 8. The CDR3 protein is CASSPIRSGAGELFF. In nucleotides, the CDR3 is TGTGCCAGCAGCCCGATTCGTAGCGGGGCCGGGGAGCTGTTTTTT.

This chain joins TRBV20-1 and TRBJ1-6; D is perhaps TRBD1 (6 bases). V shed 3 bases and J shed 0 bases, with 12 bases lying between them. Germline V gene sequence: CDR1 DFQATT, CDR2 SNEGSKA (reference sequence). There are 16 residues in the CDR3. As DNA, the CDR3 is TGCAGTGCTAGTCGAGGGGGAAGCTCCTATAATTCACCCCTCCACTTT. This sequence encodes CSASRGGSSYNSPLHF.

The genes are TRBV4-2 and TRBJ2-3, with 8 bases fitting TRBD2. CDR1 is LGHNA, CDR2 YNFKEQ, per germline. The CDR3 is 16 residues long. V trimming: 4 bases; J trimming: 8 bases; junction bases outside the gene matches: 14. The CDR3 DNA follows: TGTGCCAGCAGCCCCGATACGACGGGGGGGCTTAGTACGCAGTATTTT. Its translation is CASSPDTTGGLSTQYF.